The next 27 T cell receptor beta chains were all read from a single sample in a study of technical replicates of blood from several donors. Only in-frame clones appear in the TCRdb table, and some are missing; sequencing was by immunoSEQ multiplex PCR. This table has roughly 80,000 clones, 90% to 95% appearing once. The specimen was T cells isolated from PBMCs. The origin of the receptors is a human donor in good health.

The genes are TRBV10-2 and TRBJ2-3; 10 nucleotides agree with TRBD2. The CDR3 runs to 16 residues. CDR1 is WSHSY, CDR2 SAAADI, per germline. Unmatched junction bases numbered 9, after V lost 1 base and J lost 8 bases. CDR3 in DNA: TGCGCCAGCAGTGAGTTGGGACTAGCGCCCCGCGGTACGCAGTATTTT. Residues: CASSELGLAPRGTQYF.

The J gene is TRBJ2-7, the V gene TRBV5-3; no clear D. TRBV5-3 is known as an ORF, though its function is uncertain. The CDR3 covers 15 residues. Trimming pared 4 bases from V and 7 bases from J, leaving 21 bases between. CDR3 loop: CARSIRLGSREEQYF. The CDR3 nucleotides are TGTGCCAGAAGCATAAGACTGGGTTCGAGAGAGGAGCAGTACTTC.

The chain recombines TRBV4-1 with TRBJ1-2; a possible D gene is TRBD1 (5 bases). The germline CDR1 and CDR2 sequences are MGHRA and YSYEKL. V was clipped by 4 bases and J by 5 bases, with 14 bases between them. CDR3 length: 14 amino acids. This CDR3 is CASSLPGGGYGYTF. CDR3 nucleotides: TGCGCCAGCAGCCTCCCGGGCGGGGGTTATGGCTACACCTTC.

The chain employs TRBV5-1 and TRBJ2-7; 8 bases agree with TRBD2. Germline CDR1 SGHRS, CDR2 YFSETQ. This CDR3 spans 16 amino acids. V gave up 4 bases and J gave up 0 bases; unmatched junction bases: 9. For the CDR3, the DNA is TGCGCCAGCAGCCCCAGTAGCGGGGCCAGCTCCTACGAGCAGTACTTC. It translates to CASSPSSGASSYEQYF.

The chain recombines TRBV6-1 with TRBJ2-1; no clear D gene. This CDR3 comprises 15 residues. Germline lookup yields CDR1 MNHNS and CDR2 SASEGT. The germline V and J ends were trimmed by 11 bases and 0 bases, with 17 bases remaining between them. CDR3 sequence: CALTRQRISYNEQFF. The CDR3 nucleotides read TGTGCCCTTACTCGTCAGCGTATCTCCTACAATGAGCAGTTCTTC.

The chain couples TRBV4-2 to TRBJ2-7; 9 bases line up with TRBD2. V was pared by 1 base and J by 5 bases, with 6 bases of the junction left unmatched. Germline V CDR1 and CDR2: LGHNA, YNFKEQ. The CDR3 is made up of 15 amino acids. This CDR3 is CASSQGFGGRDEQYF. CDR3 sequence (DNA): TGTGCCAGCAGCCAAGGGTTCGGCGGGAGGGACGAGCAGTACTTC.

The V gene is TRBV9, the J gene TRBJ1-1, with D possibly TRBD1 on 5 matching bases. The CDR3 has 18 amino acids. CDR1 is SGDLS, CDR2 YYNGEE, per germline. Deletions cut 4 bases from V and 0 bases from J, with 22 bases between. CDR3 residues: CASSPGGGISMMNTEAFF. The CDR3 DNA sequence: TGTGCCAGCAGCCCCGGGGGGGGTATATCAATGATGAACACTGAAGCTTTCTTT.

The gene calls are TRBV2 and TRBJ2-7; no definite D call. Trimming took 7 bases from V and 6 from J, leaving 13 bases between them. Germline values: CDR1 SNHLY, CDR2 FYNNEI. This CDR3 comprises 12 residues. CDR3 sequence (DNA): TGTGCCAGCAACGACGCAGGCCCCGAGCAGTACTTC. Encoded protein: CASNDAGPEQYF.

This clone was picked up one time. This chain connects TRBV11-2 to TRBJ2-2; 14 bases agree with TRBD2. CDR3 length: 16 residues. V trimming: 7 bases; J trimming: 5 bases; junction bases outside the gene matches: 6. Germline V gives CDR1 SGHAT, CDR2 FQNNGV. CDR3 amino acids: CASTGLAGVVTGELFF. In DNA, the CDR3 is TGTGCCAGCACGGGACTAGCGGGAGTGGTAACCGGGGAGCTGTTTTTT. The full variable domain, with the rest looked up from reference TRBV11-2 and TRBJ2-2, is EAGVAQSPRYKIIEKRQSVAFWCNPISGHATLYWYQQILGQGPKLLIQFQNNGVVDDSQLPKDRFSAERLKGVDSTLKIQPAKLEDSAVYLCASTGLAGVVTGELFFGEGSRLTVL.

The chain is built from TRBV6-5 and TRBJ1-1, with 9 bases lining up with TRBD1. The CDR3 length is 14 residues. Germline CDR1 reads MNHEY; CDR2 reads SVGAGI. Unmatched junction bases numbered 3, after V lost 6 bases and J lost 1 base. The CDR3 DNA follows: TGTGCCAGCAGACTGGGACAGGGGAACACTGAAGCTTTCTTT. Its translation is CASRLGQGNTEAFF.

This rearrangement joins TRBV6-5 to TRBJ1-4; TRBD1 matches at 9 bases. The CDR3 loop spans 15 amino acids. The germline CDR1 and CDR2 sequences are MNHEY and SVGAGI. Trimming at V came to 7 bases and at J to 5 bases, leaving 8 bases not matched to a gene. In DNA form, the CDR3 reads TGTGCCAGCACCCGAACCGGACAGGGGAATGAAAAACTGTTTTTT. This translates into CASTRTGQGNEKLFF.

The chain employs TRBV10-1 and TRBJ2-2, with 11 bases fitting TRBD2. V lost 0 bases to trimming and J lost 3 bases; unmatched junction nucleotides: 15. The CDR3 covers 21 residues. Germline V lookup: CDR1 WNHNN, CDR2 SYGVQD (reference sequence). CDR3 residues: CASSESELLAGGRVYTGELFF. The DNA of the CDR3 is TGCGCCAGCAGTGAGTCGGAGTTGCTAGCGGGAGGAAGGGTGTACACCGGGGAGCTGTTTTTT.

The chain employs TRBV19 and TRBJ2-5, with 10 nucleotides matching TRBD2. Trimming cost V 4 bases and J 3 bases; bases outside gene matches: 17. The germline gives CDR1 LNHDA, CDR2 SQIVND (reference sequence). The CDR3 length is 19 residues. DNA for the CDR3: TGTGCCAGTAGTACTCTCTCCCGACTAAGCGGGGGGGCCAAAGAGACCCAGTACTTC. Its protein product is CASSTLSRLSGGAKETQYF.

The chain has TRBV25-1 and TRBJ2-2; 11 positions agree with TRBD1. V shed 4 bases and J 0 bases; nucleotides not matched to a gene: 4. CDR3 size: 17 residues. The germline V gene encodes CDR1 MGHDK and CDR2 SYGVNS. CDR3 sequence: CASSVGTGGTNTGELFF. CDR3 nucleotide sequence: TGTGCCAGCAGTGTCGGGACAGGGGGAACGAACACCGGGGAGCTGTTTTTT.

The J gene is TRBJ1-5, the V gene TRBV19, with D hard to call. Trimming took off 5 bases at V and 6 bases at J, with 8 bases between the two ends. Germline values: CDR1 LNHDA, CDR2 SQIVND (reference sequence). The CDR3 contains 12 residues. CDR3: CASSYLGQPQHF. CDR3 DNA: TGTGCCAGTAGTTACCTCGGTCAGCCCCAGCATTTT.

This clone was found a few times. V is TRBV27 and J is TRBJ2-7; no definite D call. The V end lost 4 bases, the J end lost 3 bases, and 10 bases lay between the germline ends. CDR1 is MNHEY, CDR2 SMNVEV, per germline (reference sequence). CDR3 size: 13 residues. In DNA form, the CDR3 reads TGTGCCAGCAGTTCCCCACTAAACTACGAGCAGTACTTC. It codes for CASSSPLNYEQYF.

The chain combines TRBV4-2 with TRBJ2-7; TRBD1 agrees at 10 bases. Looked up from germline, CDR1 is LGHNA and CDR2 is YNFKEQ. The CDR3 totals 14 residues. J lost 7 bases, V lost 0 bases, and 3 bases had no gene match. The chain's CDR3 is CASSQEGQGREQYF. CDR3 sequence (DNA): TGTGCCAGCAGCCAAGAGGGACAGGGGAGAGAGCAGTACTTC.

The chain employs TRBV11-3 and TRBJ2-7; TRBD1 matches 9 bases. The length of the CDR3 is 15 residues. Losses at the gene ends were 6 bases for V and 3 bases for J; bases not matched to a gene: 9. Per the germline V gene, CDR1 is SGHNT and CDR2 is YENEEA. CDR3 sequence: CASSLPGQGLYEQYF. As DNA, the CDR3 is TGTGCCAGCAGTTTACCGGGACAGGGCCTCTACGAGCAGTACTTC.

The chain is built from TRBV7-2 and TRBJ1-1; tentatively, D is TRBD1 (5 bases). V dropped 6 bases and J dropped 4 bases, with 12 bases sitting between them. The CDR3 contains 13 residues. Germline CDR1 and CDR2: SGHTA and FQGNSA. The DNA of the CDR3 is TGTGCCAGCAGGATTGACAGAAGCACTGAAGCTTTCTTT. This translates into CASRIDRSTEAFF.

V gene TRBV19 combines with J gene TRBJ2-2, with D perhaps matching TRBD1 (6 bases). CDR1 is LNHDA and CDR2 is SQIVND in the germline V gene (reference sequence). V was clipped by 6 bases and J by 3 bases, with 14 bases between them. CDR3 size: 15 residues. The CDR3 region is CASRKADSDTGELFF. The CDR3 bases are TGTGCCAGTAGGAAGGCGGACAGCGACACCGGGGAGCTGTTTTTT.

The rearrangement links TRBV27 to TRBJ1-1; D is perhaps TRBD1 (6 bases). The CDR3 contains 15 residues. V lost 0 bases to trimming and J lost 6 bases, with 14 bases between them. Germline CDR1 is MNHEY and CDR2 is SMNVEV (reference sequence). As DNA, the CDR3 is TGTGCCAGCAGTTTATCGTGGGGGCTGGACGCTGAAGCTTTCTTT. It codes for CASSLSWGLDAEAFF.

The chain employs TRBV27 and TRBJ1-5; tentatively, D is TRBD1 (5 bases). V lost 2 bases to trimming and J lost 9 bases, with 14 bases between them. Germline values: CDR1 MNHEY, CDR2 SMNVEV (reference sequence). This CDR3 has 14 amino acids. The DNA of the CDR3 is TGTGCCAGCAGTTTAGCTGGGGCTCAGGGGCCCCAGCATTTT. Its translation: CASSLAGAQGPQHF.

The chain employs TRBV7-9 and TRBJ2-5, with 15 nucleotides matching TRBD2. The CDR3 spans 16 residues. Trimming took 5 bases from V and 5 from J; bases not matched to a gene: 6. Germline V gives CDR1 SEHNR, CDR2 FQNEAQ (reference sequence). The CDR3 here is CASSPGLAGGLETQYF. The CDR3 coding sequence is TGTGCCAGCAGCCCCGGACTAGCGGGGGGGTTGGAGACCCAGTACTTC. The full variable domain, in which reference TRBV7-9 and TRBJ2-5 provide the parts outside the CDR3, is DTGVSQNPRHKITKRGQNVTFRCDPISEHNRLYWYRQTLGQGPEFLTYFQNEAQLEKSRLLSDRFSAERPKGSFSTLEIQRTEQGDSAMYLCASSPGLAGGLETQYFGPGTRLLVL.

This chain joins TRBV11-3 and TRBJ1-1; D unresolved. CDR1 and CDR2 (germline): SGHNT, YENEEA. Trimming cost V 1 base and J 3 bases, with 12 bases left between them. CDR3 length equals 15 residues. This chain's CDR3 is CASSLVEFGDTEAFF. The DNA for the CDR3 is TGTGCCAGCAGCTTAGTAGAATTCGGGGACACTGAAGCTTTCTTT.

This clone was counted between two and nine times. DNA of the CDR3: TGTGCCAGCAGTTTCAGTAACCGAAATCAGCCCCAGCATTTT. Its protein is CASSFSNRNQPQHF. The V gene is TRBV28, the J gene TRBJ1-5; D unclear. CDR3 size: 14 residues. The germline V and J ends were trimmed by 3 bases and 4 bases, with 10 bases remaining between them. CDR1 MDHEN and CDR2 SYDVKM come from the germline V gene.

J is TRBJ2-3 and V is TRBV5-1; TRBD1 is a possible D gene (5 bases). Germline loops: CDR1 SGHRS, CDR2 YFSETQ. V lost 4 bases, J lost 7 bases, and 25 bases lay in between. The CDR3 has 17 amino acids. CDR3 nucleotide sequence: TGCGCCAGCAGCCTGGACGGAGACAGAGACAACCTGCATACGCAGTATTTT. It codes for CASSLDGDRDNLHTQYF.

The CDR3 DNA reads TGCGCCAGCAGCCAAGATCCGGGGAGGCCGTACTTC. Amino acid sequence: CASSQDPGRPYF. The rearrangement uses TRBV4-1 and TRBJ2-5; D perhaps matches TRBD2 (6 bases). The V gene's germline CDR1 is MGHRA and CDR2 YSYEKL. V was cut by 0 bases and J by 13 bases, with 12 bases left in between. This CDR3 contains 12 residues.